The clone carrying this TCR beta chain was recorded only once. The data derive from a study of response to subunit inactivated influenza vaccine. CDR1 LGHNA and CDR2 YNFKEQ come from the germline V gene. The V segment lost 1 base and the J segment 3 bases; nucleotides outside the gene matches: 9. The CDR3 is 16 amino acids. TCRdb analysed the RT-PCR reads with MiXCR anew, one entry per CDR3 protein. Of about 540,000 distinct CDR3 sequences listed, less than 25% are singletons. Separately, the same data were catalogued under a study of T cells expressing NK-cell markers. That source reports: UMIs were included in TCR beta cDNA generated by 5'RACE template switching. Among the eight sequenced donors, seven tested HCMV-seropositive and one tested seronegative. Of the CD8+ T cells in more than five donors, 1.0-7.0% belonged to dominant NKG2C+ clonotypes.

The chain links TRBV4-2 to TRBJ2-7; 7 positions match TRBD1. Sequenced here: CD4+ T cells sorted from PBMCs, sampled roughly 12 days after vaccination. This TCR was sampled from a middle-aged man who received an inactivated influenza vaccine. The CDR3 DNA follows: TGTGCCAGCAGCCAAGGCCTCGGACAGGATTTCTACGAGCAGTACTTC. It translates to CASSQGLGQDFYEQYF.